Sequencing of this T cell receptor beta chain was carried out in a study of blood T cell repertoires in COVID-19. Study in general: Sample material is recorded as cDNA or gDNA derived from T cells, B-cell-depleted T cells, or PBMCs.

Measured with immunoSEQ multiplex PCR; TCRdb has only the in-frame clones, and not every one. The sample shows 260,000 or so clones, approximately 90% of them seen only once. The trim removed 5 bases at V and 6 bases at J, leaving 9 bases unmatched. From germline, CDR1 is SGHVS and CDR2 FQNEAQ. The CDR3 is 15 amino acids. Categorization into cohorts depended on clinical history that participants reported. The rearrangement joins TRBV7-8 to TRBJ2-3, with TRBD1 matching over 9 bases. The TCR was taken from a woman aged 25-40 years with acute COVID-19. The sequenced material came from PBMCs or T cells enriched from blood (not recorded which). The CDR3 nucleotides read TGTGCCAGCAGCCGGGACAGGGAAACAGGTGATACGCAGTATTTT. It encodes CASSRDRETGDTQYF.